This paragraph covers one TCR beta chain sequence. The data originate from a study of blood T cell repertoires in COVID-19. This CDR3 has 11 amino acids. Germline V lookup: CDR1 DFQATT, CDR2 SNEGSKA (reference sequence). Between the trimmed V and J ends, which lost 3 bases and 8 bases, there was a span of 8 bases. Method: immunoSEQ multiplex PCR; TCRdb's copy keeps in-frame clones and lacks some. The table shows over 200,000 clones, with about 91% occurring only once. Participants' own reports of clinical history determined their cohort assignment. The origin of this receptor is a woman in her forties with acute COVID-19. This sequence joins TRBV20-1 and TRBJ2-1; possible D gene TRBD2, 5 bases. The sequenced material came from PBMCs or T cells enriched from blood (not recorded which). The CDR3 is CSARRVDEQFF. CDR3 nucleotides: TGCAGTGCTAGGCGGGTGGATGAGCAGTTCTTC.